This entry lists 26 T cell receptor beta chains sequenced from one sample in a study of T cells in Graves' hyperthyroidism and ophthalmopathy (dated by TCRdb to about 2019). Library method: multiplex PCR. Sequencer: Illumina HiSeq 2000. TCR beta CDR3 regions were amplified from RNA transcripts. For the first round of RT-PCR on the TCR CDR3, the HTBI primer set was used together with the Qiagen OneStep RT-PCR kit. TCRdb reprocessed the public reads (quality trimming at Q25 with fastp, clone calling with MiXCR) and kept in-frame beta chains. Entries are consolidated by CDR3 protein sequence, retaining the most common genes and DNA. Recorded for this sample are roughly 510,000 distinct CDR3 sequences; roughly 20% of them occurred a single time. The ten largest clones represent about a quarter of the sample. Sequencing input: blood. Source of these receptors: a man aged 18 to 35 with Graves' hyperthyroidism.

This clonotype occurred many times. The CDR3 here is CASSTAYEQYF. The CDR3 nucleotides read TGTGCCAGCAGTACGGCATACGAGCAGTACTTC. The rearrangement links TRBV11-2 to TRBJ2-7; D is unclear. This CDR3 spans 11 amino acids. Germline V gives CDR1 SGHAT, CDR2 FQNNGV. V was shortened by 6 bases and J by 4 bases, with 7 bases between the two germline ends.

This clonotype was seen more than once but under ten times. Since a much larger clone is just one base distant, this may be a read error. The chain carries TRBV6-1 and TRBJ2-3; D unresolved. The CDR3 contains 12 residues. The germline V gene encodes CDR1 MNHNS and CDR2 SASEGT. The DNA of the CDR3 is TGTGCCAGCAAGGGAATCACAGATACGCAGGATTTT. Its protein product is CASKGITDTQDF.

Many counts were recorded for this clonotype. The V gene is TRBV28, the J gene TRBJ1-5; D call uncertain. The CDR3 totals 15 residues. V gave up 4 bases and J gave up 2 bases, with 12 bases separating them. Germline values: CDR1 MDHEN, CDR2 SYDVKM. In nucleotides, the CDR3 is TGTGCCAGCAGTTCGGCGGGTTCGGGCAATCAGCCCCAGCATTTT. Its translation is CASSSAGSGNQPQHF.

This clonotype was observed many times. The V and J genes are TRBV28 and TRBJ1-1; 9 positions match TRBD1. V shed 2 bases, J shed 10 bases, and the junction held 14 bases outside the gene matches. Germline V gene sequence: CDR1 MDHEN, CDR2 SYDVKM. This CDR3 contains 16 residues. Here the CDR3 reads CASSLRGQGFLGGAFF. As DNA, the CDR3 is TGTGCCAGCAGTTTAAGGGGACAGGGTTTCTTAGGAGGAGCTTTCTTT.

In its sample, this clonotype was seen many times. The J gene is TRBJ1-5, the V gene TRBV19, with D uncertain. The CDR3 sequence is 17 residues long. V was cut by 3 bases and J by 0 bases, with 15 bases left in between. Germline V gene data show CDR1 as LNHDA and CDR2 as SQIVND (reference sequence). The CDR3 DNA is TGTGCCAGTAGTATTGGAGGTTGGAGATATAGCAATCAGCCCCAGCATTTT. Translated, it gives CASSIGGWRYSNQPQHF.

Note on this clonotype: A much larger clone differs from this one at a single base, so this may be a read error. The chain couples TRBV20-1 to TRBJ2-7; D may be TRBD1 or TRBD2 (5 bases each). Germline CDR1 reads DFQATT; CDR2 reads SNEGSKA (reference sequence). This CDR3 contains 14 residues. The CDR3 DNA reads TGCAGTACTAGTGGGGCCCTTTCGGCCTACGAGCAGTACTTC. Translated: CSTSGALSAYEQYF.

This clonotype has at least ten counts. The rearrangement uses TRBV6-1 and TRBJ1-5; no clear D. Between the trimmed V and J ends, which lost 1 base and 2 bases, there was a span of 12 bases. CDR1 is MNHNS, CDR2 SASEGT, per germline. The CDR3 runs to 16 residues. The DNA of the CDR3 is TGTGCCAGCAGTGAAGACAGACAAGGGCGCAATCAGCCCCAGCATTTT. Translation: CASSEDRQGRNQPQHF.

In this sample, this clonotype turned up many times. The chain recombines TRBV29-1 with TRBJ2-7, with 7 positions matching TRBD1. The CDR3 spans 15 residues. J lost 4 bases, V lost 0 bases, and 9 bases had no gene match. Germline CDR1 and CDR2: SQVTM and ANQGSEA. DNA for the CDR3: TGCAGCGTTGAAGATCCTGGTGGCAGGGGGTACGAGCAGTACTTC. This translates into CSVEDPGGRGYEQYF.

The sample holds many counts of this clonotype. V gene TRBV12-3 or TRBV12-4 combines with J gene TRBJ2-7, with D unresolved. This CDR3 spans 13 amino acids. V was trimmed by 3 bases and J by 3 bases, leaving 9 bases between them. In nucleotides, the CDR3 is TGTGCCAGCAGTTTGGCTTGGAACTACGAGCAGTACTTC. Translated: CASSLAWNYEQYF.

This clonotype has a count of ten or more. The chain is built from TRBV12-3 or TRBV12-4 and TRBJ2-5; maybe TRBD2 (5 bases). The CDR3 runs 13 residues. Trimming left V 5 bases short and J 7 bases short, with 14 bases between. Written as DNA, the CDR3 is TGTGCCAGCAGTGCGGCTGTCCGGGGGACCCAGTACTTC. Translated, it gives CASSAAVRGTQYF.

The table lists this clonotype with many counts. V and J are TRBV28 and TRBJ1-2; 9 nucleotides agree with TRBD1. The germline CDR1 and CDR2 sequences are MDHEN and SYDVKM. This CDR3 spans 12 amino acids. V shed 5 bases and J 8 bases; nucleotides not matched to a gene: 3. This chain's CDR3 is CASSIGQGGYTF. The CDR3 DNA follows: TGTGCCAGCAGTATCGGACAGGGGGGCTACACCTTC.

This clonotype was seen ten or more times. A much larger clone lies a single base off, so this may be a read error. The chain combines TRBV6-2 or TRBV6-3 with TRBJ2-6; no clear D gene. Germline CDR1 MNHEY, CDR2 SVGEGT. The CDR3 sequence is 14 residues long. The CDR3 sequence is CASSYNSGTNVLTF. CDR3 coding DNA: TGTGCCAGCAGTTACAACTCTGGGACCAACGTCCTGACTTTC.

This clonotype was seen a handful of times. This may arise from a read error, as a much more abundant clone is one base away. This sequence joins TRBV2 and TRBJ2-7; TRBD1 matches 7 bases. This CDR3 contains 12 residues. Germline CDR1 is SNHLY and CDR2 is FYNNEI. The CDR3 loop is CASSTQGYEQCF. In DNA, the CDR3 is TGTGCCAGCAGTACACAGGGGTACGAGCAGTGCTTC.

The sample holds a few counts of this clonotype. V and J are TRBV29-1 and TRBJ1-5; 7 nucleotides match TRBD1. CDR3 length equals 14 residues. Germline V gene lookup returns CDR1 SQVTM and CDR2 ANQGSEA. The trim removed 4 bases at V and 3 bases at J, leaving 6 bases unmatched. CDR3 coding DNA: TGCAGCGTTGCCGGGACAGCACCCAATCAGCCCCAGCATTTT. Encoded protein: CSVAGTAPNQPQHF.

This clonotype occurred many times. V usage is TRBV6-1 and J usage is TRBJ1-1; the D is unclear. The CDR3 has 14 amino acids. V was pared by 7 bases and J by 6 bases, with 18 bases between. Germline assignment: CDR1 MNHNS and CDR2 SASEGT. The CDR3 DNA is TGTGCCAGCAACTCCGCGACTGTTCGCCCTGAAGCTTTCTTT. This codes for CASNSATVRPEAFF.

This clonotype showed up many times. The gene calls are TRBV6-1 and TRBJ1-5, with D maybe TRBD1 (6 bases). This CDR3 contains 16 residues. CDR1 and CDR2 from the germline V gene are MNHNS and SASEGT. V was trimmed by 6 bases and J by 0 bases, leaving 15 bases between them. The CDR3 nucleotides read TGTGCCAGCAGGAAAAAGGGGGTTTATAGCAATCAGCCCCAGCATTTT. Translated: CASRKKGVYSNQPQHF.

In its sample, this clonotype was seen a few times. This chain joins TRBV5-5 and TRBJ1-1; D gene ambiguous. V was cut by 0 bases and J by 8 bases, with 8 bases left in between. This CDR3 has 12 residues. Germline CDR1 is SGHKS and CDR2 is YYEKEE (reference sequence). The DNA of the CDR3 is TGTGCCAGCAGCTTGGGAATAGGCGAAGCTTTCTTT. The encoded protein is CASSLGIGEAFF.

This clonotype appeared many times. The V and J genes are TRBV7-2 and TRBJ1-2; TRBD1 aligns across 8 bases. The V segment lost 5 bases and the J segment 8 bases; nucleotides outside the gene matches: 4. This CDR3 has 12 amino acids. Germline-derived CDR1 and CDR2 are SGHTA and FQGNSA. DNA of the CDR3: TGTGCCAGCAGCCGACAGGGGAAGGGCTACACCTTC. Translated, it gives CASSRQGKGYTF.

CDR3 bases: TGTGCCAGCAGCGCCGCCTTCACCGGGGAGCTGTTTTTT. Its translation: CASSAAFTGELFF. The chain is built from TRBV9 and TRBJ2-2; no clear D gene. The CDR3 is 13 residues long. Trimming pared 3 bases from V and 4 bases from J, leaving 7 bases between. Germline lookup yields CDR1 SGDLS and CDR2 YYNGEE.

This clonotype was recorded many times. CDR3 bases: TGTGCCAGCAGTTCCGCGGACACTTCGTGGTATGGCTACACCTTC. Translation: CASSSADTSWYGYTF. V is TRBV27 and J is TRBJ1-2; perhaps TRBD1 as D (5 bases). Looked up from germline, CDR1 is MNHEY and CDR2 is SMNVEV (reference sequence). Trimming removed 4 bases from V and 5 bases from J, with 17 bases in between. The CDR3 is 15 amino acids.

This clonotype was seen ten or more times. The chain combines TRBV20-1 with TRBJ1-1; tentatively, D is TRBD1 (5 bases). CDR1 is DFQATT, CDR2 SNEGSKA, per germline (reference sequence). The CDR3 has 13 residues. V was clipped by 6 bases and J by 0 bases, with 11 bases between them. The CDR3 nucleotides are TGCAGTGCCACAGGCTTAATGAACACTGAAGCTTTCTTT. This gives the protein CSATGLMNTEAFF.

DNA of the CDR3: TGTGCCAGCAGCCAAGACTCAGGGGGCGACTATGGCTACACCTTC. Its protein product is CASSQDSGGDYGYTF. The chain recombines TRBV3-1 with TRBJ1-2; 8 positions match TRBD1. This CDR3 comprises 15 residues. Germline CDR1 LGHDT, CDR2 YNNKEL (reference sequence). V lost 0 bases to trimming and J lost 3 bases; unmatched junction nucleotides: 3.

The rearrangement uses TRBV6-4 and TRBJ2-2, with D uncertain. With 8 bases removed from V and 7 bases from J, the gap between germline ends came to 8 bases. The germline V gene has CDR1 MRHNA and CDR2 SNTAGT. This CDR3 comprises 11 residues. The CDR3, as DNA: TGTGCCAGCCCGGGTATCGGGGAGCTGTTTTTT. It specifies CASPGIGELFF.

This clonotype has a count of ten or more. This sequence joins TRBV2 and TRBJ1-1; 7 bases agree with TRBD1. The CDR3 has 14 amino acids. CDR1 SNHLY and CDR2 FYNNEI come from the germline V gene. J lost 1 base, V lost 6 bases, and 5 bases had no gene match. DNA of the CDR3: TGTGCCAGCAGAGCGCAGGGGGGGAACACTGAAGCTTTCTTT. This translates into CASRAQGGNTEAFF.

The V call is TRBV5-1, the J call TRBJ2-2; possibly TRBD2 for D (6 bases). V lost 7 bases and J lost 0, with 10 bases in between. The CDR3 length is 14 residues. Germline-derived CDR1 and CDR2 are SGHRS and YFSETQ. CDR3 loop: CASRGLSNTGELFF. The DNA of the CDR3 is TGCGCCAGCCGAGGACTATCGAACACCGGGGAGCTGTTTTTT.

The CDR3 bases are TGCGCCAGCAGCCGACCCCTGGCGAACACTGAAGCTTTCTTT. Amino acid sequence: CASSRPLANTEAFF. The gene calls are TRBV4-1 and TRBJ1-1, with D unclear. Trimming removed 4 bases at V and 1 base at J, with 10 bases between. The CDR3 is 14 residues long. Germline-derived CDR1 and CDR2 are MGHRA and YSYEKL.